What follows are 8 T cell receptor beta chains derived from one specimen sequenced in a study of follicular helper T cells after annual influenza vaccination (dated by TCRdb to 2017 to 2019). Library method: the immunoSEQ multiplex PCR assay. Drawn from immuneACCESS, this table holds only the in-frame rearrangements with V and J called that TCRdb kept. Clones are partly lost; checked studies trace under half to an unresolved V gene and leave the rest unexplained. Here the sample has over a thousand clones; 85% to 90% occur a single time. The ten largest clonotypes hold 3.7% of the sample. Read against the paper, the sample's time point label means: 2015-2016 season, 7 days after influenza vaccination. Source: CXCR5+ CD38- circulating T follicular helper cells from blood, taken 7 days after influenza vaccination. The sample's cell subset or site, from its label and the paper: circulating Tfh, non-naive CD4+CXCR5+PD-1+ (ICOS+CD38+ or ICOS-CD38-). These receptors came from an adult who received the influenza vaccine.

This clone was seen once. CDR3 sequence reads: CASSLSPGETQYF. CDR3 nucleotide sequence: TGTGCCAGCAGCTTAAGTCCGGGAGAGACCCAGTACTTC. The chain joins TRBV11-1 to TRBJ2-5; the D is unclear. The ends were cut back, 2 bases at V and 4 bases at J, with 8 bases in the middle. Germline V gene sequence: CDR1 SGHAT, CDR2 FQDESV (reference sequence). This CDR3 spans 13 amino acids.

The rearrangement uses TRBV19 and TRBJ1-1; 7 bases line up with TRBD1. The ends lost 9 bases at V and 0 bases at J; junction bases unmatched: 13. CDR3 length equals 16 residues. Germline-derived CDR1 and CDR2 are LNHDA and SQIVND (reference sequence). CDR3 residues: CASHKISTGMNTEAFF. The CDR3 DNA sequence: TGTGCCAGCCATAAAATCTCGACAGGGATGAACACTGAAGCTTTCTTT. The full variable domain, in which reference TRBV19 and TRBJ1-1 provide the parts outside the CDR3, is DGGITQSPKYLFRKEGQNVTLSCEQNLNHDAMYWYRQDPGQGLRLIYYSQIVNDFQKGDIAEGYSVSREKKESFPLTVTSAQKNPTAFYLCASHKISTGMNTEAFFGQGTRLTVV.

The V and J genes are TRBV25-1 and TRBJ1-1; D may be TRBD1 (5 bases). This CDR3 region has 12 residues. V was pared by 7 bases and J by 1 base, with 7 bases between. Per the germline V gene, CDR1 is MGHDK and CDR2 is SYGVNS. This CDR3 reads CASNRGNTEAFF. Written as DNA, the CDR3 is TGTGCCAGCAATAGGGGGAACACTGAAGCTTTCTTT.

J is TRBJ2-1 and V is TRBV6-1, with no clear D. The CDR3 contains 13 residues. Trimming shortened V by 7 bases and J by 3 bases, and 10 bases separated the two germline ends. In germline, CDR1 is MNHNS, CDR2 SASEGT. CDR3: CASTRSSYNEQFF. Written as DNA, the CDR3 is TGTGCCAGCACGCGGTCAAGCTACAATGAGCAGTTCTTC.

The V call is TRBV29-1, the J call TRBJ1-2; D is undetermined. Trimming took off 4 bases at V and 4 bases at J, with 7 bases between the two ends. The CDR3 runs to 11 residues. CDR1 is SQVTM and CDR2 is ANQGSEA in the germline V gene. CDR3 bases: TGCAGCGTTGTCGAGGGCTATGGCTACACCTTC. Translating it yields CSVVEGYGYTF.

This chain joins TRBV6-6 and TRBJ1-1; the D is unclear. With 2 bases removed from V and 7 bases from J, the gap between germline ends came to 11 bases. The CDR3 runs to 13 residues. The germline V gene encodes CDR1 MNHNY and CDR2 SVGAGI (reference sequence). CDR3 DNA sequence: TGTGCCAGCAGTTACCTGGTAGGAAGTGAAGCTTTCTTT. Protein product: CASSYLVGSEAFF.

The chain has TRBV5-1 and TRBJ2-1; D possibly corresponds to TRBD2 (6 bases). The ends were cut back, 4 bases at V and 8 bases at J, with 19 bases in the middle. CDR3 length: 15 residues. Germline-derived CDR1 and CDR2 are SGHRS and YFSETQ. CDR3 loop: CASSPTLGEVDEQFF. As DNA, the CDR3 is TGCGCCAGCAGCCCAACCCTCGGGGAGGTCGATGAGCAGTTCTTC.

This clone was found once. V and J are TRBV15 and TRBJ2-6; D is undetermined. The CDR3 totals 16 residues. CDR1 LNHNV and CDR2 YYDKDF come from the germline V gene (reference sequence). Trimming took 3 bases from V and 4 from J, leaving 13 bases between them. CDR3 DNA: TGTGCCACCAGCAGTCCAACTTTTTCCGGGGCCAACGTCCTGACTTTC. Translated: CATSSPTFSGANVLTF.